This T cell receptor (beta chain) comes out of a study of blood T cell repertoires in COVID-19. Study-wide background: Researchers got acute and convalescent COVID-19 samples from the United States, Italy and Spain. The analysed material was cDNA or gDNA that came from T cells, B-cell-depleted T cells, or PBMCs.

Original data processing: Researchers report that nucleated cell counts were estimated from reference gene primer amplification. This table comes from immunoSEQ multiplex PCR, and its TCRdb copy is limited to in-frame clones, with some not included. V and J calls and clone size are copied from that table; D and trimming were computed from the DNA. Of around 140,000 clones listed, 80% to 85% are singletons. The V and J ends lost 7 bases and 5 bases, in that order; junction bases with no gene match: 6. Germline V gene lookup returns CDR1 MNHEY and CDR2 SVGAGI. This CDR3 spans 14 amino acids. Material: peripheral blood. The V gene is TRBV6-5, the J gene TRBJ1-5, with TRBD1 matching over 9 bases. The source of this sequence is an older woman with acute or convalescent COVID-19. This CDR3 is CASITGGPDQPQHF. In nucleotides, the CDR3 is TGTGCCAGCATAACAGGGGGCCCGGATCAGCCCCAGCATTTT.